A selection of T cell receptor beta chains follows, all from one sample in a study of vaccination and CD4 T cells after COVID-19. TCRdb recomputed calls from the PCR reads with MiXCR, one row per CDR3 protein. The sample yields 15,000 to 25,000 distinct CDR3 sequences, around 50% seen once. These receptors lack a known antigen. Sequencing was carried out using CD4+ T cells from blood, cultured in vitro. The receptors derive from a human donor who had recovered from COVID-19. Both conserved end residues are part of each CDR3. The D gene is left open where the match is weak. Part of the rows lack a size; the others show once, few, many or a class for expanded clones.

cdr3_length: 13; d_call: .; v_call: TRBV2; j_call: TRBJ1-1; clone_size: .; cdr3_aa: CASSEEGESEAFF; cdr3_nt: TGTGCCAGCAGTGAAGAGGGGGAAAGTGAAGCTTTCTTT
cdr3_length: 15; d_call: .; v_call: TRBV7-2; j_call: TRBJ2-7; clone_size: .; cdr3_aa: CASSLAGGPGYEQYF; cdr3_nt: TGTGCCAGCAGCTTAGCGGGGGGGCCAGGCTACGAGCAGTACTTC
cdr3_length: 14; d_call: .; v_call: TRBV6-5; j_call: TRBJ2-1; clone_size: .; cdr3_aa: CASSYGGVGNEQFF; cdr3_nt: TGTGCCAGCAGTTATGGGGGCGTAGGGAATGAGCAGTTCTTC
cdr3_length: 15; d_call: .; v_call: TRBV15; j_call: TRBJ2-3; clone_size: few; cdr3_aa: CATSRGEGGSDTQYF; cdr3_nt: TGTGCCACCAGCAGAGGAGAGGGTGGATCCGATACGCAGTATTTT
cdr3_length: 13; d_call: .; v_call: TRBV12-3/TRBV12-4; j_call: TRBJ2-2; clone_size: .; cdr3_aa: CASSVNTLGELFF; cdr3_nt: TGTGCCAGCAGTGTTAACACCCTCGGGGAGCTGTTTTTT
cdr3_length: 14; d_call: .; v_call: TRBV24-1; j_call: TRBJ1-1; clone_size: .; cdr3_aa: CATRGEGVNTEAFF; cdr3_nt: TGTGCCACCAGAGGAGAGGGTGTGAACACTGAAGCTTTCTTT
cdr3_length: 15; d_call: .; v_call: TRBV27; j_call: TRBJ2-2; clone_size: .; cdr3_aa: CASSFVRINTGELFF; cdr3_nt: TGTGCCAGCAGTTTCGTCAGGATTAACACCGGGGAGCTGTTTTTT
cdr3_length: 16; d_call: .; v_call: TRBV2; j_call: TRBJ1-3; clone_size: once; cdr3_aa: CASSPPNQGLGNTIYF; cdr3_nt: TGTGCCAGCTCACCACCGAACCAGGGGCTAGGAAACACCATATATTTT
cdr3_length: 12; d_call: .; v_call: TRBV27; j_call: TRBJ2-2; clone_size: few; cdr3_aa: CASSLSNGELFF; cdr3_nt: TGTGCCAGCAGTTTATCGAACGGGGAGCTGTTTTTT
cdr3_length: 13; d_call: .; v_call: TRBV5-1; j_call: TRBJ1-2; clone_size: few; cdr3_aa: CASSLPSSYGYTF; cdr3_nt: TGCGCCAGCAGCTTGCCGAGTTCTTATGGCTACACCTTC
cdr3_length: 15; d_call: TRBD2; v_call: TRBV11-2; j_call: TRBJ2-7; clone_size: few; cdr3_aa: CASSSRTSGWYEQYF; cdr3_nt: TGTGCCAGCAGCTCCAGGACTAGCGGTTGGTACGAGCAGTACTTC
cdr3_length: 12; d_call: .; v_call: TRBV20-1; j_call: TRBJ1-1; clone_size: few; cdr3_aa: CSGREGNTEAFF; cdr3_nt: TGCAGTGGACGGGAAGGGAACACTGAAGCTTTCTTT
cdr3_length: 14; d_call: TRBD1; v_call: TRBV6-1; j_call: TRBJ2-7; clone_size: few; cdr3_aa: CASSVDRGGGEQYF; cdr3_nt: TGTGCCAGCAGTGTGGACAGGGGTGGGGGCGAGCAGTACTTC
cdr3_length: 12; d_call: .; v_call: TRBV10-3; j_call: TRBJ1-2; clone_size: .; cdr3_aa: CAISGTDYGYTF; cdr3_nt: TGTGCCATCAGTGGGACAGATTATGGCTACACCTTC
cdr3_length: 14; d_call: .; v_call: TRBV18; j_call: TRBJ2-7; clone_size: .; cdr3_aa: CASSPGLVSYEQYF; cdr3_nt: TGTGCCAGCTCACCGGGACTGGTCTCCTACGAGCAGTACTTC
cdr3_length: 14; d_call: TRBD2; v_call: TRBV15; j_call: TRBJ2-2; clone_size: .; cdr3_aa: CATSGGRDTGELFF; cdr3_nt: TGTGCCACCTCGGGAGGGAGGGACACCGGGGAGCTGTTTTTT
cdr3_length: 14; d_call: .; v_call: TRBV30; j_call: TRBJ1-2; clone_size: few; cdr3_aa: CAWSLAGSTYGYTF; cdr3_nt: TGTGCCTGGAGCCTGGCAGGGTCAACCTATGGCTACACCTTC
cdr3_length: 20; d_call: .; v_call: TRBV7-8; j_call: TRBJ2-7; clone_size: .; cdr3_aa: CASSNRRIGAGKVGSYEQYF; cdr3_nt: TGTGCCAGCAGCAACAGACGAATCGGCGCAGGGAAGGTTGGCTCCTACGAGCAGTACTTC
cdr3_length: 13; d_call: .; v_call: TRBV19; j_call: TRBJ1-1; clone_size: few; cdr3_aa: CASLGRVNTEAFF; cdr3_nt: TGTGCCAGTCTCGGAAGGGTCAACACTGAAGCTTTCTTT
cdr3_length: 15; d_call: .; v_call: TRBV7-3; j_call: TRBJ2-3; clone_size: few; cdr3_aa: CASSPRGLSTDTQYF; cdr3_nt: TGTGCCAGCAGCCCCCGCGGACTGAGCACAGATACGCAGTATTTT
cdr3_length: 15; d_call: TRBD1; v_call: TRBV19; j_call: TRBJ1-5; clone_size: few; cdr3_aa: CATIGGTAPNQPQHF; cdr3_nt: TGTGCCACTATTGGTGGGACAGCCCCCAATCAGCCCCAGCATTTT
cdr3_length: 15; d_call: TRBD1; v_call: TRBV28; j_call: TRBJ1-1; clone_size: .; cdr3_aa: CASSSAGQGAIEAFF; cdr3_nt: TGTGCCAGCAGTTCCGCAGGACAGGGGGCGATTGAAGCTTTTTTT
cdr3_length: 15; d_call: .; v_call: TRBV12-3/TRBV12-4; j_call: TRBJ2-3; clone_size: .; cdr3_aa: CASSPHGGDTDTQYF; cdr3_nt: TGTGCCAGCAGCCCACACGGGGGAGACACAGATACGCAGTATTTT
cdr3_length: 14; d_call: TRBD1; v_call: TRBV12-3/TRBV12-4; j_call: TRBJ1-5; clone_size: .; cdr3_aa: CASSWTGRDQPQHF; cdr3_nt: TGTGCCAGCAGTTGGACAGGGAGAGATCAGCCCCAGCATTTT
cdr3_length: 13; d_call: .; v_call: TRBV6-2/TRBV6-3; j_call: TRBJ1-5; clone_size: few; cdr3_aa: CASSWGARQPQHF; cdr3_nt: TGTGCCAGCAGTTGGGGGGCGCGGCAGCCCCAGCATTTT
cdr3_length: 15; d_call: TRBD2; v_call: TRBV19; j_call: TRBJ2-1; clone_size: .; cdr3_aa: CASSMEAGGYNEQFF; cdr3_nt: TGTGCCAGTAGTATGGAAGCGGGAGGGTACAATGAGCAGTTCTTC
cdr3_length: 14; d_call: .; v_call: TRBV19; j_call: TRBJ1-5; clone_size: .; cdr3_aa: CASSNDGLRGPQHF; cdr3_nt: TGTGCCAGTAGTAATGACGGGCTACGTGGACCCCAGCATTTT
cdr3_length: 18; d_call: TRBD2; v_call: TRBV7-3; j_call: TRBJ2-5; clone_size: .; cdr3_aa: CASSLTGTSGRGGETQYF; cdr3_nt: TGTGCCAGCAGCTTAACCGGGACTAGCGGGAGGGGTGGGGAGACCCAGTACTTC
cdr3_length: 14; d_call: .; v_call: TRBV6-5; j_call: TRBJ1-1; clone_size: .; cdr3_aa: CASSYRTSIAEAFF; cdr3_nt: TGTGCCAGCAGTTACAGGACTTCCATCGCTGAAGCTTTCTTT
cdr3_length: 17; d_call: .; v_call: TRBV7-2; j_call: TRBJ2-7; clone_size: .; cdr3_aa: CASSPYPLPSHSYEQYF; cdr3_nt: TGTGCCAGCAGCCCATACCCGCTACCTTCTCACTCCTACGAGCAGTACTTC
cdr3_length: 13; d_call: TRBD2; v_call: TRBV6-2/TRBV6-3; j_call: TRBJ2-7; clone_size: .; cdr3_aa: CASRRRGSYEQYF; cdr3_nt: TGTGCCAGCAGACGGCGGGGGTCCTACGAGCAGTACTTC
cdr3_length: 17; d_call: TRBD1; v_call: TRBV6-5; j_call: TRBJ1-1; clone_size: .; cdr3_aa: CASSYSTPRGQGTEAFF; cdr3_nt: TGTGCCAGCAGTTACTCGACCCCACGCGGACAGGGCACTGAAGCTTTCTTT
cdr3_length: 16; d_call: .; v_call: TRBV7-2; j_call: TRBJ1-1; clone_size: .; cdr3_aa: CASSSPRKRVNTEAFF; cdr3_nt: TGTGCCAGCAGCTCACCCAGGAAAAGGGTGAACACTGAAGCTTTCTTT
cdr3_length: 12; d_call: .; v_call: TRBV29-1; j_call: TRBJ1-1; clone_size: .; cdr3_aa: CSVDRGNTEAFF; cdr3_nt: TGCAGCGTTGATAGGGGAAACACTGAAGCTTTCTTT
cdr3_length: 15; d_call: .; v_call: TRBV7-2; j_call: TRBJ2-2; clone_size: .; cdr3_aa: CASSFQGPNTGELFF; cdr3_nt: TGTGCCAGCAGCTTTCAGGGTCCGAACACCGGGGAGCTGTTTTTT
cdr3_length: 16; d_call: TRBD2; v_call: TRBV2; j_call: TRBJ2-3; clone_size: .; cdr3_aa: CASREGLAGEVDTQYF; cdr3_nt: TGTGCCAGCAGGGAGGGACTAGCGGGAGAGGTAGATACGCAGTATTTT
cdr3_length: 15; d_call: TRBD2; v_call: TRBV7-2; j_call: TRBJ2-3; clone_size: .; cdr3_aa: CASSTSGGAGDTQYF; cdr3_nt: TGTGCCAGCAGTACTAGCGGGGGGGCCGGAGATACGCAGTATTTT
cdr3_length: 14; d_call: .; v_call: TRBV20-1; j_call: TRBJ1-1; clone_size: .; cdr3_aa: CSGDLGPMNTEAFF; cdr3_nt: TGCAGTGGAGACCTCGGACCGATGAACACTGAAGCTTTCTTT
cdr3_length: 16; d_call: .; v_call: TRBV27; j_call: TRBJ1-3; clone_size: .; cdr3_aa: CASSSGHPSSGNTIYF; cdr3_nt: TGTGCCAGCAGTTCGGGACACCCGAGCTCTGGAAACACCATATATTTT
cdr3_length: 16; d_call: TRBD2; v_call: TRBV5-4; j_call: TRBJ2-1; clone_size: .; cdr3_aa: CASSLAYRGGYNEQFF; cdr3_nt: TGTGCCAGCAGCTTGGCCTACCGGGGGGGTTACAATGAGCAGTTCTTC
cdr3_length: 14; d_call: .; v_call: TRBV11-2; j_call: TRBJ1-2; clone_size: .; cdr3_aa: CASSLDGEGYGYTF; cdr3_nt: TGTGCCAGCAGCTTAGATGGGGAAGGCTATGGCTACACCTTC
cdr3_length: 13; d_call: .; v_call: TRBV6-1; j_call: TRBJ1-2; clone_size: .; cdr3_aa: CASSPGPPQGYTF; cdr3_nt: TGTGCCAGCAGTCCGGGACCTCCTCAGGGCTACACCTTC
cdr3_length: 18; d_call: .; v_call: TRBV4-1; j_call: TRBJ1-5; clone_size: .; cdr3_aa: CASSQAQGSAGSNQPQHF; cdr3_nt: TGCGCCAGCAGCCAAGCCCAGGGGAGCGCGGGCAGCAATCAGCCCCAGCATTTT
cdr3_length: 15; d_call: TRBD1; v_call: TRBV19; j_call: TRBJ1-4; clone_size: few; cdr3_aa: CASSDLGQGSEKLFF; cdr3_nt: TGTGCCAGTAGCGATCTGGGACAGGGAAGTGAAAAACTGTTTTTT
cdr3_length: 17; d_call: TRBD1; v_call: TRBV19; j_call: TRBJ1-5; clone_size: .; cdr3_aa: CASSLPGTGGLRQPQHF; cdr3_nt: TGTGCCAGTAGTCTCCCCGGGACAGGGGGCCTCAGGCAGCCCCAGCATTTT
cdr3_length: 13; d_call: .; v_call: TRBV18; j_call: TRBJ1-1; clone_size: .; cdr3_aa: CASSQDRNTEAFF; cdr3_nt: TGTGCCAGCTCCCAGGACAGGAACACTGAAGCTTTCTTT
cdr3_length: 13; d_call: .; v_call: TRBV12-3/TRBV12-4; j_call: TRBJ1-1; clone_size: .; cdr3_aa: CASSLAGRAEAFF; cdr3_nt: TGTGCCAGCAGTTTAGCGGGCAGGGCTGAAGCTTTCTTT
cdr3_length: 13; d_call: TRBD2; v_call: TRBV20-1; j_call: TRBJ2-5; clone_size: .; cdr3_aa: CSAAAGGRETQYF; cdr3_nt: TGCAGTGCAGCAGCGGGAGGCAGAGAGACCCAGTACTTC
cdr3_length: 15; d_call: TRBD1; v_call: TRBV20-1; j_call: TRBJ1-6; clone_size: few; cdr3_aa: CSADLPGQGNSPLHF; cdr3_nt: TGCAGTGCTGATCTTCCGGGACAGGGGAATTCACCCCTCCACTTT
cdr3_length: 13; d_call: .; v_call: TRBV6-1; j_call: TRBJ1-3; clone_size: few; cdr3_aa: CASSKGSGNTIYF; cdr3_nt: TGTGCCAGCAGCAAGGGTTCTGGAAACACCATATATTTT
cdr3_length: 13; d_call: .; v_call: TRBV11-2; j_call: TRBJ1-2; clone_size: .; cdr3_aa: CASSLDLVGGYTF; cdr3_nt: TGTGCCAGCAGCTTAGATTTGGTAGGAGGCTACACCTTC
cdr3_length: 15; d_call: .; v_call: TRBV30; j_call: TRBJ2-3; clone_size: .; cdr3_aa: CAWRRAGARTDTQYF; cdr3_nt: TGTGCCTGGAGACGGGCGGGGGCCCGCACAGATACGCAGTATTTT
cdr3_length: 14; d_call: .; v_call: TRBV6-2/TRBV6-3; j_call: TRBJ2-2; clone_size: few; cdr3_aa: CASSSTSATGELFF; cdr3_nt: TGTGCCAGCAGTTCAACTAGTGCCACCGGGGAGCTGTTTTTT
cdr3_length: 17; d_call: .; v_call: TRBV7-2; j_call: TRBJ1-6; clone_size: .; cdr3_aa: CASSPGRGSSYNSPLHF; cdr3_nt: TGTGCCAGCAGCCCTGGCCGGGGAAGCTCCTATAATTCACCCCTCCACTTT
cdr3_length: 15; d_call: TRBD1; v_call: TRBV29-1; j_call: TRBJ2-1; clone_size: once; cdr3_aa: CSVGGSGQGYNEQFF; cdr3_nt: TGCAGCGTTGGAGGTTCGGGACAGGGCTACAATGAGCAGTTCTTC
cdr3_length: 15; d_call: .; v_call: TRBV20-1; j_call: TRBJ2-1; clone_size: .; cdr3_aa: CSAEWVRFSYNEQFF; cdr3_nt: TGCAGTGCAGAATGGGTCAGATTTTCCTACAATGAGCAGTTCTTC